These T cell receptor beta chains were read from a single sample in a study of blood T cell repertoires in COVID-19. Clones were sequenced by immunoSEQ multiplex PCR, and TCRdb holds only the in-frame ones, with some missing. Of approximately 220,000 clones in the sample, about 87% were seen once. The sample comprised PBMCs or T cells enriched from blood (not recorded which). All receptors come from a woman aged 30 to 39 who had recovered from COVID-19. Each CDR3 is given with its conserved first and last residue. D genes are given only for firm matches. Clone size is shown for a subset of rows, as once, few, many or a class of expanded clone.

NA	TRBJ2-7	TRBV7-2	NA	CASRPDSSYEQYF	TGTGCCAGCAGACCGGACAGCTCCTACGAGCAGTACTTC
NA	TRBJ2-3	TRBV7-3	NA	CASSFGGFSTDTQYF	TGTGCCAGCAGTTTCGGCGGCTTTAGCACAGATACGCAGTATTTT
NA	TRBJ1-3	TRBV19	NA	CASSIGGTGNTIYF	TGTGCCAGTAGTATCGGGGGGACTGGAAACACCATATATTTT
NA	TRBJ2-1	TRBV4-1	NA	CASSQGAKSSYNEQFF	TGCGCCAGCAGCCAAGGGGCGAAGAGCTCCTACAATGAGCAGTTCTTC
TRBD2	TRBJ2-3	TRBV19	NA	CASSNLAGRDTQYF	TGTGCCAGTAGTAACCTAGCGGGACGAGATACGCAGTATTTT
TRBD2	TRBJ2-3	TRBV5-4	once	CASSRQAGGTDTQYF	TGTGCCAGCAGTAGGCAGGCGGGGGGCACAGATACGCAGTATTTT
NA	TRBJ1-6	TRBV7-8	NA	CASSLAAAENSPLHF	TGTGCCAGCAGCTTAGCGGCAGCGGAGAATTCACCCCTCCACTTT
NA	TRBJ1-6	TRBV28	NA	CASSTRLLNSPLHF	TGTGCCAGCAGTACGAGACTGCTAAATTCACCCCTCCACTTT
TRBD2	TRBJ2-3	TRBV5-1	NA	CASSLEGGRTDTQYF	TGCGCCAGCAGCTTGGAAGGCGGGAGAACAGATACGCAGTATTTT
TRBD2	TRBJ2-3	TRBV15	once	CATRRRRGAAPDTQYF	TGTGCCACCAGGAGGAGGCGGGGGGCTGCCCCGGATACGCAGTATTTT